Described below is a single T cell receptor (beta chain) sequence and its context. Assays examined around 100,000 TCR templates per sample. Assay: immunoSEQ multiplex PCR; the TCRdb copy retains only in-frame clones and omits some. The data show nearly 95,000 clones, around 94% seen once. The sample is drawn from a study of siplizumab effects on memory and regulatory T cells. Specimen: non-Treg CD4+ T cells sorted from blood. The sequence derives from a human donor in good health.

CDR3 amino acids: CASSEWETQYF. The CDR3 nucleotides are TGTGCCAGCAGTGAGTGGGAGACCCAGTACTTC. The chain links TRBV6-1 to TRBJ2-5; no reliable D call. This CDR3 comprises 11 residues. Trimming left V 3 bases short and J 5 bases short, with 4 bases between. Germline loops: CDR1 MNHNS, CDR2 SASEGT.